This T cell receptor beta chain derives from a study of post-analysis software for immune sequencing data (dated by TCRdb to about 2015). About the investigation overall: The recorded disease courses included relapsing-remitting, secondary progressive and progressive-relapsing multiple sclerosis, and some patients had no subtype annotation. The multiple sclerosis patient repertoires were compared with some twelve previously published healthy control repertoires from donors aged roughly 6 to 27 years. A subset of samples was prepared in parallel using single-end sample barcoding, then pooled and co-amplified after Illumina adapter ligation. The full study reports these points: The control group was slightly older than the multiple sclerosis patient group. Several TRBV segments, including TRBV5-6, TRBV5-1 and TRBV20-1, were significantly more frequent in patients than controls. Compared with controls, multiple sclerosis patients had significantly lower normalized Chao1 diversity, a finding suggesting substantial peripheral T-cell clonal expansion. Direct clustering with F measure showed strong co-clustering of samples prepared in the same batch, prompting a batch-effect correction.

Library preparation was by PCR. These reads were obtained on an Illumina HiSeq 2500. To reduce PCR and sequencing biases, unique molecular identifiers were built into the TCR beta cDNA libraries. Per 1 to 10 million input T cells, roughly 500,000 cDNA molecules were obtained, such that each molecule approximated one T cell. The same protocol used for the earlier healthy control dataset was applied to prepare and sequence the patient libraries. Within a given batch, samples were prepared together, multiplexed and sequenced on the same HiSeq lane. Regarding the original processing steps: Raw barcoded reads were processed with MIGEC, discarding single-read molecular identifier groups before consensus assembly and CDR3 extraction. VDJtools was used for post-analysis of the clonotype tables, and diversity was normalized by down-sampling every dataset to the size of the smallest sample. To correct batch-related cross-sample contamination, repertoire overlap clustering matched CDR3 amino acid sequences but not nucleotide sequences. TCRdb applied fastp at Q25 and MiXCR to the public reads, then kept only in-frame beta chains. Identical CDR3 protein sequences are pooled into one entry, listed with their most common genes and DNA. TCRdb's processing, not the study's, gives the V and J calls here. In this sample the table shows about 760,000 distinct CDR3 sequences, just under 30% of which occur a single time. The ten largest clones capture roughly 0.57% of the sample.

This clonotype was detected only once. Its antigen specificity is not known. Base qualities were left out, and no much larger clone turns up one base away. To demonstrate the VDJtools post-analysis software, TCR beta repertoires were profiled from the peripheral blood of 10 to 15 young patients with multiple sclerosis. The patients with multiple sclerosis were children and adolescents between 6 and 15 years of age. A distance of 8 bases separates the germline ends of V and J, which lose 2 bases and 6 bases respectively. The CDR3, cysteine through phenylalanine, is 14 amino acids long. Only the CDR3 portion is preserved as DNA: 42 bases, with reading frame beginning at the first base. As encoded in the germline V gene, CDR1 is SGHDN while CDR2 is FVKESK.

The receptor's source is a girl between 10 and 17 years old with multiple sclerosis. The sequenced sample consisted of blood. The chain joins TRBV14 to TRBJ1-6; the D gene is possibly TRBD1, with 6 bases matching. The CDR3 region reads CASSQTGANSPLHF. The sequenced DNA: TGTGCCAGCAGCCAAACGGGGGCTAATTCACCCCTCCACTTT.